This T cell receptor beta chain came from a study of OX40 agonist ivuxolimab in advanced cancers. In the study overall: Patients were about 83% male with ages roughly 23 to 79, mean approximately 62.

The CDR3 is 18 amino acids. V lost 2 bases and J lost 1, with 20 bases in between. Germline V gene data show CDR1 as LNHDA and CDR2 as SQIVND (reference sequence). Study-level results: Expanded clones were, on average, more numerous among CD8+ T cells than CD4+.

As concerns this clone: Its antigen is not identified.

Generated by immunoSEQ multiplex PCR, the TCRdb table keeps only in-frame clones and is missing some. The table includes 90,000 to 100,000 clones, 75% to 95% detected once. This receptor was identified in an adult with an advanced solid tumor such as melanoma, head and neck, liver or kidney cancer. The sample here was CD4+ or CD8+ T cells sorted from blood, taken in a trial of the OX40 agonist ivuxolimab. The V call is TRBV19, the J call TRBJ2-5, with D tentatively TRBD2 (5 bases). CDR3 sequence (DNA): TGTGCCAGTAGTATACGGAGGCTGCTATCGGACTCCCAAGAGACCCAGTACTTC. Protein sequence: CASSIRRLLSDSQETQYF.